The entry below gives a single T cell receptor beta chain sequence along with its context. The data stem from a study of shared clonotypes between healthy human individuals. CDR3 length: 14 amino acids. CDR1 and CDR2 from the germline V gene are WNHNN and SYGVQD (reference sequence). Trimming cost V 5 bases and J 5 bases, with 12 bases left between them. At the deep level, the assay was run. Only in-frame clones appear in the TCRdb table, and some are missing; sequencing was by immunoSEQ multiplex PCR. The top ten clones hold around 0.6% of a sample with about 1.1 million clones, more than 75% of them seen once.

This clonotype originated in a man between 18 and 29 years old in good health. Some clones in this sample may be carry-over from other donors' samples. Material for sequencing was memory CD4+ T cells from PBMCs. As to subset: CD45RA-negative fraction. The chain employs TRBV10-1 and TRBJ2-2; D perhaps matches TRBD1 (5 bases). Here the CDR3 reads CASSSGSVTGELFF. For the CDR3, the DNA is TGCGCCAGCAGTTCAGGGTCGGTGACCGGGGAGCTGTTTTTT.